The rows below give T cell receptor beta chains drawn from one sample of a study of beta chain features in type 1 diabetes. Here immunoSEQ multiplex PCR was the method, and the copy in TCRdb shows in-frame clones only, minus some. This sample carries over 150,000 clones, 10% to 13% of them seen once, and the ten largest clones take roughly 0.45%. Sequenced input: central memory CD4+ T cells from blood. Receptors originate from a man aged 25 to 45 with type 1 diabetes. CDR3s include the opening cysteine and the closing phenylalanine or tryptophan. The D gene is left open where the match is weak. Where a row states a size, it is once, few, many or the class of an expanded clone; other rows omit it.

-,TRBD1,TRBV11-2,TRBJ1-2,CASSQPGQIYGYTF,TGTGCCAGCAGCCAACCGGGACAGATTTATGGCTACACCTTC
few,-,TRBV28,TRBJ1-5,CASGRDSNQPQHF,TGTGCCAGCGGGAGGGATAGCAATCAGCCCCAGCATTTT
-,-,TRBV5-4,TRBJ1-2,CASSSKLANYGYTF,TGTGCCAGCAGCTCGAAGCTCGCTAACTATGGCTACACCTTC
-,TRBD2,TRBV7-9,TRBJ2-7,CASTSGLGVDEQYF,TGTGCCAGCACCTCGGGACTAGGGGTTGACGAGCAGTACTTC
-,-,TRBV4-2,TRBJ2-2,CASSRRMNTGELFF,TGTGCCAGCAGCCGCAGGATGAACACCGGGGAGCTGTTTTTT
-,-,TRBV11-2,TRBJ1-1,CASSTPGRNTEAFF,TGTGCCAGCAGCACCCCAGGTAGGAACACTGAAGCTTTCTTT
few,-,TRBV27,TRBJ2-7,CASTTRDTSYEQYF,TGTGCCAGCACCACGAGGGACACCTCCTACGAGCAGTACTTC
few,TRBD1,TRBV14,TRBJ1-5,CASSAQGDQPQHF,TGTGCCAGCAGCGCACAGGGGGATCAGCCCCAGCATTTT
few,TRBD1,TRBV29-1,TRBJ1-2,CSVSGTDYGYTF,TGCAGCGTTTCCGGGACAGATTATGGCTACACCTTC
-,-,TRBV29-1,TRBJ2-3,CSVNSGEGTDTQYF,TGCAGCGTTAATAGCGGAGAAGGGACAGATACGCAGTATTTT
-,TRBD1,TRBV28,TRBJ1-1,CASTLGTGRTEAFF,TGTGCCAGCACCCTCGGGACAGGGAGGACTGAAGCTTTCTTT
-,-,TRBV6-6,TRBJ2-7,CASSTVLSNEQYF,TGTGCCAGCAGTACGGTACTGAGCAACGAGCAGTACTTC
few,TRBD2,TRBV6-5,TRBJ2-3,CASSYSGTTIQDTQYF,TGTGCCAGCAGTTACTCAGGGACTACCATCCAGGATACGCAGTATTTT
-,-,TRBV18,TRBJ2-7,CASSPRDLGEQYF,TGTGCCAGCTCACCGAGAGACTTGGGCGAGCAGTACTTC
-,-,TRBV28,TRBJ2-7,CASSLVRSYEQYF,TGTGCCAGCAGTTTAGTGCGCTCCTACGAGCAGTACTTC
few,TRBD2,TRBV7-2,TRBJ2-2,CASSSQLAGGGELFF,TGTGCCAGCAGCTCTCAACTAGCGGGAGGGGGGGAGCTGTTTTTT
few,TRBD1,TRBV6-5,TRBJ2-3,CASRETGEADTQYF,TGTGCCAGCAGAGAGACAGGGGAGGCAGATACGCAGTATTTT
-,TRBD2,TRBV4-2,TRBJ2-1,CASSQDRTLAGSNEQFF,TGTGCCAGCAGCCAAGATCGGACACTAGCGGGATCCAATGAGCAGTTCTTC
few,TRBD1,TRBV7-3,TRBJ2-3,CASSLTQGAGTQYF,TGTGCCAGCAGCTTAACTCAGGGGGCCGGTACGCAGTATTTT
-,-,TRBV18,TRBJ2-1,CASSLKQGWNEQFF,TGTGCCAGCTCACTCAAACAGGGCTGGAATGAGCAGTTCTTC
-,-,TRBV6-5,TRBJ2-4,CASSYGRAKNIQYF,TGTGCCAGCAGTTACGGGAGAGCCAAAAACATTCAGTACTTC
few,-,TRBV6-6,TRBJ1-5,CASSSDQPQHF,TGTGCCAGCAGTTCGGATCAGCCCCAGCATTTT
few,TRBD2,TRBV5-1,TRBJ2-3,CASSELAGGPKADTQYF,TGCGCCAGCAGCGAACTAGCGGGAGGGCCGAAGGCAGATACGCAGTATTTT
few,-,TRBV4-2,TRBJ1-1,CASSQGDNRMNTEAFF,TGTGCCAGCAGCCAAGGGGACAATCGTATGAACACTGAAGCTTTCTTT
few,TRBD2,TRBV28,TRBJ2-3,CASSLGLAGEVDTQYF,TGTGCCAGCAGTTTGGGGCTAGCGGGAGAGGTAGATACGCAGTATTTT
-,-,TRBV27,TRBJ2-3,CASSLTEGDTQYF,TGTGCCAGCAGTTTGACCGAGGGAGATACGCAGTATTTT